This T cell receptor (beta chain) was recovered during a study of blood T cells in healthy people across ages. A second PCR, run for 7 to 11 cycles, used a sample-barcoded 5' primer plus a J-beta primer mix. TCRdb reanalysed the 5' RACE reads using MiXCR and keeps one entry per CDR3 protein. The sample includes around 1.5 million distinct CDR3 sequences, about 31% seen only once; the top ten take around 11%. Study outcomes and limitations: Compared with aged donors, long-lived donors showed fewer expanded clones, suggesting selection.

The CDR3 runs to 15 residues. The ends lost 0 bases at V and 2 bases at J; junction bases unmatched: 3. The germline V gene encodes CDR1 MGHRA and CDR2 YSYEKL. This clonotype was counted ten times or more. Its specificity is unknown. Donors were systemically healthy Caucasian individuals from Russia aged roughly 6 to 100 years. Total RNA was extracted at no less than 5.5 micrograms per sample. The clonotype was recovered from a woman aged 30 to 39 in good health. The material sequenced was blood. The chain links TRBV4-1 to TRBJ2-7, with 8 bases matching TRBD2. The CDR3 loop is CASSQDPGGTYEQYF. Here the CDR3 DNA reads TGCGCCAGCAGCCAAGATCCGGGGGGGACCTACGAGCAGTACTTC.